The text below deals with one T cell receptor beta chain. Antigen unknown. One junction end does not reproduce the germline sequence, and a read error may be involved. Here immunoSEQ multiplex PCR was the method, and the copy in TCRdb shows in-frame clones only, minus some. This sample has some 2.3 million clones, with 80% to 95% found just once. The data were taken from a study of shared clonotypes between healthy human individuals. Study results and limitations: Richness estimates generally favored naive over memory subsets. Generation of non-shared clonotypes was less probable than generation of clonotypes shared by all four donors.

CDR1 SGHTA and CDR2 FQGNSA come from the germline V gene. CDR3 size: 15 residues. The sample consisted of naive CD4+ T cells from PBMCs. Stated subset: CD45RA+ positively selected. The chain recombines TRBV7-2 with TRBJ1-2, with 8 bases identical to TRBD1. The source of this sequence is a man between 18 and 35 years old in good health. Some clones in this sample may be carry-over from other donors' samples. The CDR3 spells CASSSLAGQAYGYTF. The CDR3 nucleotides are TGTGCCAGCAGCTCCCTAGCGGGACAGGCCTATGGTTACACCTTC.